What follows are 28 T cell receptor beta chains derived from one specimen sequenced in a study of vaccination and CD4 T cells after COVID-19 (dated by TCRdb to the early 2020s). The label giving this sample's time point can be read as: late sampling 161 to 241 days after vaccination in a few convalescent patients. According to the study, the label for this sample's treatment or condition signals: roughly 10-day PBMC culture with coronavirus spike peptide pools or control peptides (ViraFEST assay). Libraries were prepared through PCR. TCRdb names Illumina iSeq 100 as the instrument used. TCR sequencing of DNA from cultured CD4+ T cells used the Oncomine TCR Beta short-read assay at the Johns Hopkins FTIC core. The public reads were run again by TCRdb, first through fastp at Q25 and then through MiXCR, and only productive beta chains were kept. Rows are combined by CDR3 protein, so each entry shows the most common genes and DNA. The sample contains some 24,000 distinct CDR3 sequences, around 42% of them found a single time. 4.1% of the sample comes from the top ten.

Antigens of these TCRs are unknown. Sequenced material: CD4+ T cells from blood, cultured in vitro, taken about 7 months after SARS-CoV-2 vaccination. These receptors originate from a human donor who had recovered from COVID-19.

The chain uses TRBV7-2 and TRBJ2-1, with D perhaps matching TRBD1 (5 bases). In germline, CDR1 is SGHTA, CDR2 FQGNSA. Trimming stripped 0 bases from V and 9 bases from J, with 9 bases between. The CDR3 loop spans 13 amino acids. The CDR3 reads CASSLAREGEQFF. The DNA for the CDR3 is TGTGCCAGCAGCTTAGCCAGGGAAGGTGAGCAGTTCTTC.

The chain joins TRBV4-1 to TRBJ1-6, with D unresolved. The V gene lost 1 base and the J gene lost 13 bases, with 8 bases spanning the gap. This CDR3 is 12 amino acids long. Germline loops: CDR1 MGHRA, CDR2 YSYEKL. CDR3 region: CASSQGIWPLHF. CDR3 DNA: TGCGCCAGCAGCCAAGGGATCTGGCCCCTCCACTTT.

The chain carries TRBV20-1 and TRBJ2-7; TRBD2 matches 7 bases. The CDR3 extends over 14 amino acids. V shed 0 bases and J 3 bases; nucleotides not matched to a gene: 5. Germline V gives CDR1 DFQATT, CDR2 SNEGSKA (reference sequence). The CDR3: CSARDRGRRYEQYF. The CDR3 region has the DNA TGCAGTGCTAGAGATCGCGGGAGACGCTACGAGCAGTACTTC.

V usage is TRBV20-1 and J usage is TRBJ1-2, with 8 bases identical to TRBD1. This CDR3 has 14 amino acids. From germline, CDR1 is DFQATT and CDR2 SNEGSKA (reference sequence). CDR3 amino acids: CAQGATGDVYGYTF. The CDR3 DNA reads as TGCGCGCAGGGGGCGACAGGGGACGTCTATGGCTACACCTTC.

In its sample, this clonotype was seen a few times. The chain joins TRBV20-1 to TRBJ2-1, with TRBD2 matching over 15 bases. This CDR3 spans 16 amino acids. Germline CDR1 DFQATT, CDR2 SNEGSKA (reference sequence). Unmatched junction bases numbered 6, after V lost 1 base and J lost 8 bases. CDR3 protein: CSARAGLAGGLDEQFF. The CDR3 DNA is TGCAGTGCTAGAGCCGGACTAGCGGGAGGGTTGGATGAGCAGTTCTTC.

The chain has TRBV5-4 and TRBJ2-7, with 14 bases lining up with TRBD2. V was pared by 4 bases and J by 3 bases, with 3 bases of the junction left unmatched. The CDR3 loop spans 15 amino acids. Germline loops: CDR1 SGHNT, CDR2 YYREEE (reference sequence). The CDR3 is CASSLGLAGVYEQYF. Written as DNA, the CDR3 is TGTGCCAGCAGCCTGGGACTAGCGGGAGTCTACGAGCAGTACTTC.

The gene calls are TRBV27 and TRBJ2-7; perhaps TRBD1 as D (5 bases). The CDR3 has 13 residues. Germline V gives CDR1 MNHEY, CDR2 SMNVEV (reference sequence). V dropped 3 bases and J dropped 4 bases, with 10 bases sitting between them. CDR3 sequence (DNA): TGTGCCAGCAGTTTGAGACAGCGTTACGAGCAGTACTTC. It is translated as CASSLRQRYEQYF.

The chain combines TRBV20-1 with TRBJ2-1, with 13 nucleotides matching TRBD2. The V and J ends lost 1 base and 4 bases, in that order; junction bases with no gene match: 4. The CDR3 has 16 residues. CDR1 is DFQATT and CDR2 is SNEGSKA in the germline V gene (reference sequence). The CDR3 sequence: CSARAGLAGRYNEQFF. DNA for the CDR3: TGCAGTGCTAGAGCGGGACTAGCGGGAAGGTACAATGAGCAGTTCTTC.

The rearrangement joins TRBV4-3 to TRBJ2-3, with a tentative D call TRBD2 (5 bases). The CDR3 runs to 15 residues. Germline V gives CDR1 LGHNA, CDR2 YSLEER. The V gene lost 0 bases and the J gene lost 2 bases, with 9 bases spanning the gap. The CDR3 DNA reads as TGCGCCAGCAGCCAAGAGGTAGCGATCACAGATACGCAGTATTTT. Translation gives CASSQEVAITDTQYF.

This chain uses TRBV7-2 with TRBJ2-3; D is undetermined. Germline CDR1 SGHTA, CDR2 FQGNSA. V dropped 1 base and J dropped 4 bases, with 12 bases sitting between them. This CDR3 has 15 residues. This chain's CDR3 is CASSLVRVAADTQYF. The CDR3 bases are TGTGCCAGCAGCTTAGTTAGGGTTGCTGCAGATACGCAGTATTTT.

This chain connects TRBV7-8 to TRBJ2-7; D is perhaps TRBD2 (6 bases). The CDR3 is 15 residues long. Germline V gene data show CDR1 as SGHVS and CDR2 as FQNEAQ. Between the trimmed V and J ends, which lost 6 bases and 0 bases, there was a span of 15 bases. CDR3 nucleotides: TGTGCCAGCAGTCCTCGACTAGAGAGCTCCTACGAGCAGTACTTC. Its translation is CASSPRLESSYEQYF.

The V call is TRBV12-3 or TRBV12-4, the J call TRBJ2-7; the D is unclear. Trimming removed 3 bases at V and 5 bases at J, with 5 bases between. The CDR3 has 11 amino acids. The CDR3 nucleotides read TGTGCCAGCAGTTTGAGGAACGAGCAGTACTTC. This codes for CASSLRNEQYF.

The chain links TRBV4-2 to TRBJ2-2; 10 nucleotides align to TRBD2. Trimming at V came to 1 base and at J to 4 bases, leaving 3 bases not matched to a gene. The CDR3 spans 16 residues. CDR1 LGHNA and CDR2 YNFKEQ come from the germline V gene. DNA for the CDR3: TGTGCCAGCAGCCAAGTGGCTAGCGGGGGCACCGGGGAGCTGTTTTTT. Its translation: CASSQVASGGTGELFF.

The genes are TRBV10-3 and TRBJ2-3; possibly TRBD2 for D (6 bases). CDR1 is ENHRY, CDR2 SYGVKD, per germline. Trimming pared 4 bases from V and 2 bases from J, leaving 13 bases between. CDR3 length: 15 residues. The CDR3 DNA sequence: TGTGCCATCAGTGTCCTACCGGGAGACACAGATACGCAGTATTTT. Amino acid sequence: CAISVLPGDTDTQYF.

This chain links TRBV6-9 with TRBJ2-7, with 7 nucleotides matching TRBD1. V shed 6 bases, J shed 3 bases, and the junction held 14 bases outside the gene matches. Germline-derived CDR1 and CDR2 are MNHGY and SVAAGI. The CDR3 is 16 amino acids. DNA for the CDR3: TGTGCCAGCAGCCTTGACCGATGGACAGGCTTCTACGAGCAGTACTTC. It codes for CASSLDRWTGFYEQYF.

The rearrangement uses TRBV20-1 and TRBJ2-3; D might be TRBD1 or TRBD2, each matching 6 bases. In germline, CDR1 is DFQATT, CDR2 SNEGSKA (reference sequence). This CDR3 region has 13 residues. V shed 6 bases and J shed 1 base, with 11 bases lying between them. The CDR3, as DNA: TGCAGTGCGGAAGGGGGGCGCACAGATACGCAGTATTTT. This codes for CSAEGGRTDTQYF.

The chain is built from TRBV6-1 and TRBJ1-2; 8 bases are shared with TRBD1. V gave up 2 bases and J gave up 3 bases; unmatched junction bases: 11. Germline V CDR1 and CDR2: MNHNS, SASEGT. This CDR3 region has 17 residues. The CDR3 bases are TGTGCCAGCAGTGAACCTGGGCAGGGGGCGGTTTACTATGGCTACACCTTC. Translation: CASSEPGQGAVYYGYTF.

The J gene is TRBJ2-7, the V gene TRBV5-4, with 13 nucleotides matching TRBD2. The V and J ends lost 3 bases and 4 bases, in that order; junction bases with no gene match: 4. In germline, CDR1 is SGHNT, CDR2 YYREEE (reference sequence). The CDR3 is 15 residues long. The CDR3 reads CASSSRTSGSYEQYF. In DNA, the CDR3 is TGTGCCAGCAGCTCCCGGACTAGCGGGAGTTACGAGCAGTACTTC.

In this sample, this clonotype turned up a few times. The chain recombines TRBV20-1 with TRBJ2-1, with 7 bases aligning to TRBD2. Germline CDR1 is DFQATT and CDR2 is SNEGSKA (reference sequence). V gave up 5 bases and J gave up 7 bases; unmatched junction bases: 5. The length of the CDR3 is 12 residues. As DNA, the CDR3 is TGCAGTGCTCCACGTAGCGGGAATGAGCAGTTCTTC. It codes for CSAPRSGNEQFF.

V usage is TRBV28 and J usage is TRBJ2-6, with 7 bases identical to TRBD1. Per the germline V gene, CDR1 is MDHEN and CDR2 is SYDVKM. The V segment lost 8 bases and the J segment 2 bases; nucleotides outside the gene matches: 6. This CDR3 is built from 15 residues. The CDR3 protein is CASGQGGAGANVLTF. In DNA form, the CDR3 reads TGTGCCAGCGGCCAAGGGGGCGCTGGGGCCAACGTCCTGACTTTC.

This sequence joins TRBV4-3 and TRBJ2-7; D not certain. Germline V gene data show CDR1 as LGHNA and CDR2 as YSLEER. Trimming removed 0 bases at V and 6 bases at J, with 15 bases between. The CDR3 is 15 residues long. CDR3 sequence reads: CASSQDFISRSEQYF. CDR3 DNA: TGCGCCAGCAGCCAAGATTTCATTAGTCGCTCCGAGCAGTACTTC.

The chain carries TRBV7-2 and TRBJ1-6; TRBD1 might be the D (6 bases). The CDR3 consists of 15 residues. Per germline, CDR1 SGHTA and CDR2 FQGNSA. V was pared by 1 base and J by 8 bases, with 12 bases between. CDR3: CASSLGWGADSPLHF. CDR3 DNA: TGTGCCAGCAGCTTAGGGTGGGGGGCTGATTCACCCCTCCACTTT.

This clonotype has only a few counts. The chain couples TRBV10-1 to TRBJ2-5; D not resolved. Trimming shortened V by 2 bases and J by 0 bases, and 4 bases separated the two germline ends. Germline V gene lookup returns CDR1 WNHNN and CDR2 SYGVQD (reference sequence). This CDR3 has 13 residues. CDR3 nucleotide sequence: TGCGCCAGCAGTGAGGGACACCAAGAGACCCAGTACTTC. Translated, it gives CASSEGHQETQYF.

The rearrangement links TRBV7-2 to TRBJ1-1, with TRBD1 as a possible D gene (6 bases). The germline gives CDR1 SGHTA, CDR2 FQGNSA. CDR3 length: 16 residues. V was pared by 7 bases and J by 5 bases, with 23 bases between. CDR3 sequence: CASNQRRGMGNTEAFF. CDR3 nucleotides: TGTGCCAGCAACCAACGCAGGGGTATGGGAAATACTGAAGCTTTCTTT.

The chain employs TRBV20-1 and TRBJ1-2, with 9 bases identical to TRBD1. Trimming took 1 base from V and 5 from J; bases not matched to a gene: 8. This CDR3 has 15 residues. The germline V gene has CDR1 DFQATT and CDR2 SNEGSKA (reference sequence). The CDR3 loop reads CSARVSGQGFYGYTF. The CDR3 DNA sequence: TGCAGTGCTAGAGTGTCCGGACAGGGGTTTTATGGCTACACCTTC.

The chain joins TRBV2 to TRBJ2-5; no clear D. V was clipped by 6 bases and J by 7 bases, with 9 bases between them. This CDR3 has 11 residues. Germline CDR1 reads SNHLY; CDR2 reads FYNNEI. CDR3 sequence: CASRESPTQYF. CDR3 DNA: TGTGCCAGCAGGGAATCCCCGACCCAGTACTTC.

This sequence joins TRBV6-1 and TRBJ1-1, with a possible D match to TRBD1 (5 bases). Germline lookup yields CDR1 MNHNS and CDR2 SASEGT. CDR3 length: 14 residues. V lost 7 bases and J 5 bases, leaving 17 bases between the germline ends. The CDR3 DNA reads TGTGCCAGCACGCCGGGGGGAGGAGGGACTGAAGCTTTCTTT. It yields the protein CASTPGGGGTEAFF.

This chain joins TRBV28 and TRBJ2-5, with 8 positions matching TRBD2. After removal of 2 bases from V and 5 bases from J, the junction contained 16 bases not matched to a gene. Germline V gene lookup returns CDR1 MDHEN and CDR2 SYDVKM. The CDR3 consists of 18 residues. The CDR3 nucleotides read TGTGCCAGCAGTTTAGACGCGGGAGGTAGCGGCCTCTCTGAGACCCAGTACTTC. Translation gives CASSLDAGGSGLSETQYF.